What follows is one T cell receptor beta chain and its context. What it recognizes is unknown. This entry is derived from a study of T cell repertoires in cytomegalovirus infection. V was cut by 8 bases and J by 5 bases, with 17 bases left in between. This CDR3 is 14 amino acids long. Per germline, CDR1 MNHEY and CDR2 SMNVEV (reference sequence). TCRdb processed the reads anew with MiXCR; each CDR3 protein has one entry. This sample has around 750,000 distinct CDR3 sequences; around a third occur once, and the top ten carry around 12%. The clonotype originates from a human donor in good health (CMV status not recorded). Some clones in this sample may be carry-over from other donors' samples. This specimen was cultured CD8+ T cells from PBMCs, taken from culture after CMV antigen stimulation. The chain combines TRBV27 with TRBJ2-3; possibly TRBD2 for D (6 bases). DNA for the CDR3: TGTGCCAGCGCTCAACGGAGGGCCATAGATACGCAGTATTTT. Its protein is CASAQRRAIDTQYF.